These 7 T cell receptor beta chains originate from one sample sequenced in a study of radiation and T cells in renal cell carcinoma. Method: immunoSEQ multiplex PCR; TCRdb's copy keeps in-frame clones and lacks some. The data contain about 160,000 clones, roughly nine tenths of them singletons. Time point specified: baseline pretreatment blood. Stated treatment: 15 Gy SBRT to primary tumor, nephrectomy 4 weeks later. The starting material was blood, obtained from a patient whose treatment included radiotherapy and nephrectomy. Receptor source: a woman in her 70s with renal cell carcinoma.

This chain uses TRBV5-4 with TRBJ2-1, with 10 bases aligning to TRBD2. There are 16 residues in the CDR3. The ends lost 2 bases at V and 8 bases at J; junction bases unmatched: 10. The germline V gene has CDR1 SGHNT and CDR2 YYREEE (reference sequence). The CDR3 DNA is TGTGCCAGCAGCTTTCCGAGAGCGGGGGGGTTTCATGAGCAGTTCTTC. Its protein product is CASSFPRAGGFHEQFF.

The V and J genes are TRBV5-4 and TRBJ1-5; D is undetermined. CDR1 and CDR2 (germline): SGHNT, YYREEE (reference sequence). This CDR3 contains 15 residues. Between the trimmed V and J ends, which lost 1 base and 3 bases, there was a span of 11 bases. The CDR3 bases are TGTGCCAGCAGCTTGAACGGAAACATCAATCAGCCCCAGCATTTT. This translates into CASSLNGNINQPQHF.

The CDR3 loop is CASSFRFGEGRNTEAFF. Here the CDR3 DNA reads TGTGCCAGCAGTTTTAGGTTCGGGGAGGGGAGGAACACTGAAGCTTTCTTT. The genes are TRBV2 and TRBJ1-1, with D possibly TRBD1 on 5 matching bases. Per the germline V gene, CDR1 is SNHLY and CDR2 is FYNNEI. The CDR3 consists of 17 residues. Trimming stripped 5 bases from V and 1 base from J, with 20 bases between.

The rearrangement links TRBV6-1 to TRBJ1-2; 9 bases line up with TRBD1. The CDR3 consists of 14 residues. CDR1 is MNHNS and CDR2 is SASEGT in the germline V gene. V lost 5 bases, J lost 4 bases, and 5 bases stayed unmatched. This chain's CDR3 is CASSFPTGGYGYTF. CDR3 in DNA: TGTGCCAGCAGTTTTCCGACAGGGGGCTATGGCTACACCTTC.

The count of this clone is one. A junction boundary mismatches the germline segment, possibly from a read error. CDR3 loop: CASRPRDTEAFF. The CDR3 region has the DNA TGTGCCAGCAGGCCCCGGGACACCGAAGCTTTCTTT. The chain uses TRBV28 and TRBJ1-1; a weak D match, TRBD1 (6 bases). The CDR3 spans 12 residues. Germline assignment: CDR1 MDHEN and CDR2 SYDVKM.

This sequence joins TRBV28 and TRBJ2-5; 15 bases align to TRBD2. The CDR3 extends over 15 amino acids. Germline CDR1 reads MDHEN; CDR2 reads SYDVKM. V was clipped by 5 bases and J by 4 bases; unmatched bases: 2. The chain's CDR3 is CASSGTSGGRETQYF. CDR3 DNA sequence: TGTGCCAGCAGTGGGACTAGCGGGGGGCGAGAGACCCAGTACTTC. The complete variable domain, with remaining parts taken from reference TRBV28 and TRBJ2-5, reads DVKVTQSSRYLVKRTGEKVFLECVQDMDHENMFWYRQDPGLGLRLIYFSYDVKMKEKGDIPEGYSVSREKKERFSLILESASTNQTSMYLCASSGTSGGRETQYFGPGTRLLVL.

The chain links TRBV9 to TRBJ1-6; possibly TRBD1 for D (6 bases). Germline lookup yields CDR1 SGDLS and CDR2 YYNGEE. V lost 4 bases, J lost 2 bases, and 10 bases lay in between. The CDR3 contains 15 residues. CDR3 sequence reads: CASSTGSAYNSPLHF. In nucleotides, the CDR3 is TGTGCCAGCAGCACAGGGAGCGCCTATAATTCACCCCTCCACTTT.